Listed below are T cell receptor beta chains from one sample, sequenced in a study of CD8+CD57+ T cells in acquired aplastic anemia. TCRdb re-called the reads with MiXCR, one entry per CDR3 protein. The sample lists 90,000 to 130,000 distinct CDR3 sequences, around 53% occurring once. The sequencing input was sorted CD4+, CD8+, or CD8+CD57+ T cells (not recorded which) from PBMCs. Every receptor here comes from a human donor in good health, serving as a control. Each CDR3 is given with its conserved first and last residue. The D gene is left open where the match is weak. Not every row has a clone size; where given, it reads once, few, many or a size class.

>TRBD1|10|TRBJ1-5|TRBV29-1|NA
TGCAGCGCAGGGACAGAGCCCCAGCATTTT
CSAGTEPQHF
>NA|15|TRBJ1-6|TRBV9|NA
TGTGCCAGCAGCCTAGCCAGCTCCTATAATTCACCCCTCCACTTT
CASSLASSYNSPLHF
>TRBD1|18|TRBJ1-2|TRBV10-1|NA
TGCGCCAGCTGCTCCGAGCCAGTAGTCCGGGACAGGGCCTATGGCTACACCTTC
CASCSEPVVRDRAYGYTF
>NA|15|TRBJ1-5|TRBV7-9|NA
TGCGCCAGCAGCCCCGGGGCCGGCAGCAATCAGCCCCAGCATTTT
CASSPGAGSNQPQHF
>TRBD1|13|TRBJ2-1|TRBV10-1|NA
TGCGCCAGCACTGTGACAGGGGGCAATGAGCAGTTCTTC
CASTVTGGNEQFF
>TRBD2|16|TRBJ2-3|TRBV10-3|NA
TGTGCCATCAGTGAGTCGGGCGGGGGGATGGCAGATACGCAGTATTTT
CAISESGGGMADTQYF
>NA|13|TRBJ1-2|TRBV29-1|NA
TGCAGCGTTGAGGACGTGGGGATATATGGCTACACCTTC
CSVEDVGIYGYTF
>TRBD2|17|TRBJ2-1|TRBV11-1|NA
TGTGCCAGCAGCGCCGGGACTAGCGGGGGGTATTCAATGGGGCAGTTCTTC
CASSAGTSGGYSMGQFF
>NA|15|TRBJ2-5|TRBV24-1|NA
TGTGCCACCAGTGAGAGTCAGGGATCACAAGAGACCCAGTACTTC
CATSESQGSQETQYF
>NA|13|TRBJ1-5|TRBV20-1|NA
TGCAGTGCTAAGACGGTTAGCAATCAGCCCCAGCATTTT
CSAKTVSNQPQHF
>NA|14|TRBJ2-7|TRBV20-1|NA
TGCAGTGGGGGGGGCAGGGGGATCAAAAACGAGCAGTACTTC
CSGGGRGIKNEQYF
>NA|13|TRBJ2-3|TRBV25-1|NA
TGTGCCACCAGTGGGGATCAAGGAGATACGCAGTATTTT
CATSGDQGDTQYF
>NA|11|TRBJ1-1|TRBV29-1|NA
TGCAGCGCACTCACAGGGAACAAAGCTTTCTTT
CSALTGNKAFF
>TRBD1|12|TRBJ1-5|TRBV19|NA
TGTGCCAGTATGCAGGGGGCTCAGCCCCAGCATTTT
CASMQGAQPQHF
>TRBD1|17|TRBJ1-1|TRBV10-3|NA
TGTGCCATCAGTGAGCCGGGACAGCAGGGGAGCAACACTGAAGCTTTCTTT
CAISEPGQQGSNTEAFF
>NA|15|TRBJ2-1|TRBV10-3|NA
TGTGCCATCAGCGGCCGGAGTAGCTCCTACAATGAGCAGTTCTTC
CAISGRSSSYNEQFF
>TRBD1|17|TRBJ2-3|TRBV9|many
TGTGCCAGCAGCGTCCCAATCCCGGGACAGGTAGATGATACGCAGTATTTT
CASSVPIPGQVDDTQYF
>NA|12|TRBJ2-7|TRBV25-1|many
TGTGCCAGCAGCACAGGTGCCTTTCAGCCCATTTTC
CASSTGAFQPIF
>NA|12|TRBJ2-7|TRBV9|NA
TGTGCCAGCAGCGGAAGCTCCTACGAGCAGTACTTC
CASSGSSYEQYF
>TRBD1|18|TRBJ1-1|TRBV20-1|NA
TGCAGTGCCACCTGGGACAGACTAGTAAACGGACCGAACACTGAAGCTTTCTTT
CSATWDRLVNGPNTEAFF
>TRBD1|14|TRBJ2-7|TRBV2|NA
TGTGCCAGCTTGGCCGGGACAGGGATCCACGAGCAGTACTTC
CASLAGTGIHEQYF
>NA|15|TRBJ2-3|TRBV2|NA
TGTGCCAGCAGTGAAGGTGTCGGGGGGCAAGATACGCAGTATTTT
CASSEGVGGQDTQYF
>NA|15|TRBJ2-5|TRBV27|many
TGTGCCAGCAGTTTACGGGCGAACAGGGTCGAGACCCAGTACTTC
CASSLRANRVETQYF
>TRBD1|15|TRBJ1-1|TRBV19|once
TGTGCCAGTGCCACCTCCGGGACAGGGGGTACTGAAGCTTTCTTT
CASATSGTGGTEAFF
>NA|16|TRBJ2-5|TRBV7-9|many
TGTGCCAGCAGCTTTTTGGTGACTAGAGCAGTAGAGACCCAGTACTTC
CASSFLVTRAVETQYF
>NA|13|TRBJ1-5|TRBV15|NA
TGTGCCACCAGCAGAAATAGCAATCAGCCCCAGCATTTT
CATSRNSNQPQHF
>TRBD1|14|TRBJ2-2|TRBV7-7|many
TGTGCTAGCAGCCCGGGACAGGGCGGCGGGGAGCTGTTTTTT
CASSPGQGGGELFF
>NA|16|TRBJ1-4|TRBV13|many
TGTGCCAGCAGCTTATTTCCGGCGTCCACTAATGAAAAACTGTTTTTT
CASSLFPASTNEKLFF
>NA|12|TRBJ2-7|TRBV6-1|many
TGTGCCTCCTCAGGAGTCTCCTACGAGCAGTACTTC
CASSGVSYEQYF
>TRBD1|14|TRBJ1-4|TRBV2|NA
TGTGCCAGCAGTTACGGACAGGTTAATGAAAAACTGTTTTTT
CASSYGQVNEKLFF
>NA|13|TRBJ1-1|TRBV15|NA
TGTGCCACCAGCACTCAGGGTTCAACTGAAGCTTTCTTT
CATSTQGSTEAFF
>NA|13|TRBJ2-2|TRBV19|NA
TGTGCCAGTAGTTCCCAACACACCGGGGAGCTGTTTTTT
CASSSQHTGELFF
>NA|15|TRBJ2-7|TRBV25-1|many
TGTGCCAGCAGTTTTGGAGCAACTAGCTCCTACGAGCAGTACTTC
CASSFGATSSYEQYF
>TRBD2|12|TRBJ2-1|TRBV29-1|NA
TGCAGCGTTGAGGTAGCGGGGAATGAGCAGTTCTTC
CSVEVAGNEQFF
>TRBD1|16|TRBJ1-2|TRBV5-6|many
TGTGCCAGCAGAAAGCGGACAGGACAAGCTAACTATGGCTACACCTTC
CASRKRTGQANYGYTF
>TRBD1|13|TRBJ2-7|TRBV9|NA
TGTGCCAGCAGCGTAGACGGGACAGACGAGCAGTACTTC
CASSVDGTDEQYF
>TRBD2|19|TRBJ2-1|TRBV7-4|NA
TGTGCCAGCAGCTTAAACGCGCGGACTAGCGGGGGAAAAAGCAATGAGCAGTTCTTC
CASSLNARTSGGKSNEQFF
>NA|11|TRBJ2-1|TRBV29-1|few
TGCAGCGTAGCAGGGAACAATGAGCAGTTCTTC
CSVAGNNEQFF
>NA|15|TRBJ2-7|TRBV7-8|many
TGTGCCAGCAGCTTGGGCGAGGGGGGCGGCCACGAGCAGTACTTC
CASSLGEGGGHEQYF
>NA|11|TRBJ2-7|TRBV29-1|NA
TGCACCGGCACAGCTACCTACGAGCAGTACTTC
CTGTATYEQYF
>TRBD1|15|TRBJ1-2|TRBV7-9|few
TGTGCCAGCAGCTTATCTACAGGGGTTGGGTATGGCTACACCTTC
CASSLSTGVGYGYTF
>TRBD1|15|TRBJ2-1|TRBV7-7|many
TGTGCTAGCAGCTTAGCTGGGACAGGGCCCAATGAGCAGTTCTTC
CASSLAGTGPNEQFF
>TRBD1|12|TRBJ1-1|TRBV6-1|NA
TGTGCCAGCAGTAGGACACAGGGGGAAGCTTTCTTT
CASSRTQGEAFF
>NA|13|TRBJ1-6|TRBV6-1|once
TGTGCCAGCAGCGTAGCCGTGAGTTCACCCCTCCACTTT
CASSVAVSSPLHF
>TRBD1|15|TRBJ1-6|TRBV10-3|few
TGTGCCATCAGTGAGCGGGACAGGGATAATTCACCCCTCCACTTT
CAISERDRDNSPLHF
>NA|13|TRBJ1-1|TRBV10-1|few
TGCGCCAGCAGTGATTCAGGGGACACTGAAGCTTTCTTT
CASSDSGDTEAFF
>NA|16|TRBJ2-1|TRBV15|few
TGTGCCACCAGCAGAGATGTCGGTTTGGGTTACAATGAGCAGTTCTTC
CATSRDVGLGYNEQFF
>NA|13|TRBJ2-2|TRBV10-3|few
TGTGCCACTCGTGCGGGTGACACCGGGGAGCTGTTTTTT
CATRAGDTGELFF
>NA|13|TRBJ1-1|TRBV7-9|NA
TGTGCCAGCAGCTTGAAGGGAAACACTGGAGCTTTCTTT
CASSLKGNTGAFF
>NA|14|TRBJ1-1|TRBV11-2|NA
TGTGCCAGCAGCTGGGCAGGAGGGGACACTGAAGCTTTCTTT
CASSWAGGDTEAFF
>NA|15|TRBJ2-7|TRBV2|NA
TGTGCCAGCAGTTTTATGGCGGGACAAACCTACGAGCAGTACTTC
CASSFMAGQTYEQYF
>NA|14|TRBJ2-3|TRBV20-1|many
TGCAGTGCTAGATCCGCGGTTCGCACAGATACGCAGTATTTT
CSARSAVRTDTQYF
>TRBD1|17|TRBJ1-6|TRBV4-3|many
TGCGCCAGCAGCCAAAGACAGGGGGCGGATGGGAATTCACCCCTCCACTTT
CASSQRQGADGNSPLHF
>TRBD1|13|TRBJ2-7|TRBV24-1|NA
TGTGCCACCAGTGACCCCCGGGGACAGGATCTGTACTTC
CATSDPRGQDLYF